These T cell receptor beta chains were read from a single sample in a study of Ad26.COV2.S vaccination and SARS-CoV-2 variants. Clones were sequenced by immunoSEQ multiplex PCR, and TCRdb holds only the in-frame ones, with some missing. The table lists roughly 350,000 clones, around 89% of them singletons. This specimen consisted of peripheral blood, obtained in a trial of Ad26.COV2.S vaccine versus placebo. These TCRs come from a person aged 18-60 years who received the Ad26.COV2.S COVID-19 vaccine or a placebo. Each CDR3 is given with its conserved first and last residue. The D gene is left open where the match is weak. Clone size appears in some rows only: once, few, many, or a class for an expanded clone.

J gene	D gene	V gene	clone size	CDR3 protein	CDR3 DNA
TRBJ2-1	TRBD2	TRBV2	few	CASSEGLAGEDQFF	TGTGCCAGCAGCGAGGGACTAGCGGGAGAGGATCAGTTCTTC
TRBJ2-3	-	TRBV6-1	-	CASSERGSSTDTQYF	TGTGCCAGCAGTGAAAGGGGATCTAGCACAGATACGCAGTATTTT
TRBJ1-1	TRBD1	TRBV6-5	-	CASSLGTGYGNTEAFF	TGTGCCAGCAGTTTGGGGACAGGGTACGGGAACACTGAAGCTTTCTTT
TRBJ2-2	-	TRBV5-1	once	CASSLSGPALAGELFF	TGCGCCAGCAGCCTATCGGGACCTGCACTTGCCGGGGAGCTGTTTTTT
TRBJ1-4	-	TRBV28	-	CASLTRGTNEKLFF	TGTGCCTCCTTGACGAGGGGAACTAATGAAAAACTGTTTTTT
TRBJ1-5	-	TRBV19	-	CASSGTGNQPQHF	TGTGCCAGTAGCGGGACGGGGAATCAGCCCCAGCATTTT
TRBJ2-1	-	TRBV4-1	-	CASSQDLSTPQFF	TGCGCCAGCAGCCAAGATCTAAGCACGCCACAGTTCTTC
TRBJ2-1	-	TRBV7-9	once	CASSLTEVGNEQFF	TGTGCCAGCAGCTTAACGGAGGTTGGCAATGAGCAGTTCTTC
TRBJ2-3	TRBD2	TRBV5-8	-	CASSFGTSIDTQYF	TGTGCCAGCAGCTTTGGGACTAGTATAGATACGCAGTATTTT
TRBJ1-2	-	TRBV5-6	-	CASSKTYGYTF	TGTGCCAGCAGCAAGACTTATGGCTACACCTTC
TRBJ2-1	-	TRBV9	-	CASSVARLSYNEQFF	TGTGCCAGCAGCGTAGCCCGTCTCTCCTACAATGAGCAGTTCTTC
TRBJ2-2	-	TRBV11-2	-	CASSLTGTGELFF	TGTGCCAGCAGCTTAACTGGGACCGGGGAGCTGTTTTTT
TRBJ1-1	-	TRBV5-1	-	CASSLSAANTEAFF	TGCGCCAGCAGCTTGTCGGCAGCGAACACTGAAGCTTTCTTT
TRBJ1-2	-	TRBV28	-	CASSLWGPDNYGYTF	TGTGCCAGCAGCCTTTGGGGACCTGATAACTATGGCTACACCTTC
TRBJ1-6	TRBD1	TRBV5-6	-	CASSLGQGNSPLHF	TGTGCCAGCAGCTTGGGACAGGGGAATTCACCCCTCCACTTT
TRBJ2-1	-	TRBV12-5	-	CASALGTDIYNEQFF	TGTGCTAGTGCCCTCGGGACTGATATTTACAATGAGCAGTTCTTC
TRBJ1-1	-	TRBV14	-	CASSLQTYSQAFF	TGTGCCAGCAGCCTACAGACTTACAGCCAAGCTTTCTTT
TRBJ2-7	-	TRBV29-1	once	CSVEDTHSYEQYF	TGCAGCGTTGAAGATACCCACAGCTACGAGCAGTACTTC
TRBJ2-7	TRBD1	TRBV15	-	CATSREGQGPTYEQYF	TGTGCCACCAGCAGAGAAGGACAGGGCCCGACCTACGAGCAGTACTTC
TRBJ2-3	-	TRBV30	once	CAWSRSTDTQYF	TGTGCCTGGAGTCGGAGCACAGATACGCAGTATTTT
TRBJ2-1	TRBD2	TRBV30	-	CAWTLAGRAKFF	TGTGCCTGGACACTAGCGGGACGAGCCAAGTTCTTC
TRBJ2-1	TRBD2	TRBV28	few	CASKGSGETYNEQFF	TGTGCCAGCAAAGGTAGCGGGGAGACCTACAATGAGCAGTTCTTC
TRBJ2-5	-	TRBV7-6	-	CASSLGGKETQYF	TGTGCCAGCAGCTTAGGAGGGAAGGAGACCCAGTACTTC
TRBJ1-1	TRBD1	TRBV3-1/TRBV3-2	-	CASSLKTGAYRAFF	TGTGCCAGCAGCCTGAAAACAGGGGCCTACAGGGCTTTCTTT
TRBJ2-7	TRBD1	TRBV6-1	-	CASSDGGTGREQYF	TGTGCCAGCAGTGATGGAGGGACAGGGCGTGAGCAGTACTTC
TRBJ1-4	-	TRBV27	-	CASSPGHLNEKLFF	TGTGCCAGCAGTCCGGGACACCTTAATGAAAAACTGTTTTTT
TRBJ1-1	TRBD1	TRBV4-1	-	CASSQGQGNTEAFF	TGCGCCAGCAGCCAGGGACAGGGGAACACTGAAGCTTTCTTT
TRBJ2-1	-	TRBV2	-	CASCNNEQFF	TGTGCCAGCTGCAACAATGAGCAGTTCTTC
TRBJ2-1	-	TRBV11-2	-	CASSLAYGPHNEQFF	TGTGCCAGCAGCTTAGCATACGGGCCCCACAATGAGCAGTTCTTC
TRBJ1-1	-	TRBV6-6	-	CASKASANTEAFF	TGTGCCAGCAAGGCGAGCGCGAACACTGAAGCTTTCTTT
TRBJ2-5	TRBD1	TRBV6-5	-	CASSGTGPFQETQYF	TGTGCCAGCAGCGGGACAGGCCCCTTCCAAGAGACCCAGTACTTC